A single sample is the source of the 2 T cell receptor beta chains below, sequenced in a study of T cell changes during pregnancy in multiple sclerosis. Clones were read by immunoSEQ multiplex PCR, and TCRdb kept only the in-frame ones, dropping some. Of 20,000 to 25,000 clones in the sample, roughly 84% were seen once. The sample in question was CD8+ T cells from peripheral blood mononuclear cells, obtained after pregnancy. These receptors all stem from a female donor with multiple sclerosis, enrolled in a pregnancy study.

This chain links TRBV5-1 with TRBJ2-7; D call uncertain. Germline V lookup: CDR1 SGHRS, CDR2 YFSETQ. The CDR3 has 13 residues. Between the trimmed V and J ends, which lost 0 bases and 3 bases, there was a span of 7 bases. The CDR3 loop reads CASSLARHYEQYF. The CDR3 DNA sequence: TGCGCCAGCAGCTTGGCCAGACACTACGAGCAGTACTTC.

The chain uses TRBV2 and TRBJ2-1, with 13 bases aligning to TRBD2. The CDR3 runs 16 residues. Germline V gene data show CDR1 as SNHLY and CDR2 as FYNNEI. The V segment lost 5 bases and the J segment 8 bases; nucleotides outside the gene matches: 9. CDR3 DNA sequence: TGTGCCAGCAGTCACCAACTAGCGGGAGGGCCCGATGAGCAGTTCTTC. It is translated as CASSHQLAGGPDEQFF.